Presented here are 7 T cell receptor beta chains from one specimen sequenced in a study of cytomegalovirus exposure and HLA in healthy donors. PCR involved 60 Vbeta and 13 Jbeta primers. The assay was immunoSEQ multiplex PCR, and TCRdb's table has in-frame clones only and misses some. The sample has fewer than 100,000 clones; 78% are singletons. Input material: PBMCs. These receptors came from a woman aged 40 to 55 in good health and CMV-seropositive.

The rearrangement joins TRBV28 to TRBJ2-2; D remains ambiguous. Trimming cost V 2 bases and J 8 bases, with 12 bases left between them. The germline CDR1 and CDR2 sequences are MDHEN and SYDVKM. The CDR3 is made up of 14 amino acids. CDR3 sequence: CASSLLSVRGELFF. For the CDR3, the DNA is TGTGCCAGCAGTTTACTGTCGGTTCGAGGGGAGCTGTTTTTT.

V usage is TRBV7-8 and J usage is TRBJ1-2; D unclear. Germline loops: CDR1 SGHVS, CDR2 FQNEAQ. The CDR3 runs 13 residues. V shed 2 bases and J shed 5 bases, with 9 bases lying between them. The CDR3 nucleotides are TGTGCCAGCAGCTTATCGAGGGAATATGGCTACACCTTC. Its protein is CASSLSREYGYTF.

This clone qualifies as medium-sized (0.01 to 0.1%). This chain uses TRBV4-2 with TRBJ2-3; D may be TRBD2 (6 bases). CDR3 length: 16 amino acids. CDR1 and CDR2 from the germline V gene are LGHNA and YNFKEQ. Trimming cost V 1 base and J 6 bases, with 17 bases left between them. CDR3 loop: CASSQGRSYGGDTQYF. The CDR3 coding sequence is TGTGCCAGCAGCCAAGGGCGATCGTACGGGGGTGATACGCAGTATTTT.

The V and J genes are TRBV15 and TRBJ2-2; no firm D call. Deletions cut 0 bases from V and 7 bases from J, with 15 bases between. Germline values: CDR1 LNHNV, CDR2 YYDKDF (reference sequence). This CDR3 has 16 residues. CDR3 sequence: CATSRDRVSTGGELFF. In nucleotides, the CDR3 is TGTGCCACCAGCAGAGATCGGGTCTCCACGGGCGGGGAGCTGTTTTTT. The complete variable domain, with remaining parts taken from reference TRBV15 and TRBJ2-2, reads DAMVIQNPRYQVTQFGKPVTLSCSQTLNHNVMYWYQQKSSQAPKLLFHYYDKDFNNEADTPDNFQSRRPNTSFCFLDIRSPGLGDTAMYLCATSRDRVSTGGELFFGEGSRLTVL.

In this sample, this clone turned up a few times. This chain connects TRBV2 to TRBJ2-7; a weak D match, TRBD2 (6 bases). Germline assignment: CDR1 SNHLY and CDR2 FYNNEI. The ends were cut back, 2 bases at V and 9 bases at J, with 20 bases in the middle. This CDR3 has 15 amino acids. The CDR3 nucleotides read TGTGCCAGCAGTGAATTGGGGACTTGGGACTGGAGGCAGTACTTC. This translates into CASSELGTWDWRQYF. Full variable domain (outside the CDR3, taken from reference TRBV2 and TRBJ2-7): EPEVTQTPSHQVTQMGQEVILRCVPISNHLYFYWYRQILGQKVEFLVSFYNNEISEKSEIFDDQFSVERPDGSNFTLKIRSTKLEDSAMYFCASSELGTWDWRQYFGPGTRLTVT.

The chain joins TRBV2 to TRBJ2-7, with TRBD2 matching 14 bases. This CDR3 is built from 15 residues. Unmatched junction bases numbered 1, after V lost 3 bases and J lost 3 bases. Germline V gene sequence: CDR1 SNHLY, CDR2 FYNNEI. The CDR3 DNA reads as TGTGCCAGCAGTGACGGACTAGCGGGAGGCTACGAGCAGTACTTC. The encoded protein is CASSDGLAGGYEQYF.

This chain uses TRBV2 with TRBJ1-2; TRBD1 might be the D (6 bases). Germline V gene data show CDR1 as SNHLY and CDR2 as FYNNEI. V dropped 5 bases and J dropped 4 bases, with 11 bases sitting between them. The CDR3 contains 13 residues. The CDR3 region is CASSRDMVYGYTF. CDR3 bases: TGTGCCAGCAGTAGGGACATGGTCTATGGCTACACCTTC.